Listed here are 3 T cell receptor beta chains from one sample, sequenced in a study of shared clonotypes between healthy human individuals. Some clones are missing from TCRdb's copy, which holds only in-frame ones; the method was immunoSEQ multiplex PCR. Counted here are 450,000 to 550,000 clones, 75% to 85% occurring once; the ten biggest clones make up around 13%. Sequenced material: PBMCs. The source is a middle-aged woman in good health. Some clones in this sample may be carry-over from other donors' samples.

The J gene is TRBJ1-4, the V gene TRBV30, with D tentatively TRBD1 (6 bases). This CDR3 region has 13 residues. Trimming left V 0 bases short and J 8 bases short, with 10 bases between. Germline V gene sequence: CDR1 GTSNPN, CDR2 SVGIG (reference sequence). The CDR3 sequence: CAWSVQGREKLFF. Here the CDR3 DNA reads TGTGCCTGGAGTGTACAGGGTAGGGAAAAACTGTTTTTT.

By proportion, this clone is medium-sized. The chain has TRBV21-1 and TRBJ1-1. TRBV21-1 is a pseudogene. CDR3 size: 13 residues. The CDR3, as DNA: TGTGCCAGCAGCAAAGTTGACAACACTGAAGCTTTCTTT. This sequence encodes CASSKVDNTEAFF.

The rearrangement joins TRBV5-4 to TRBJ1-2, with TRBD1 matching over 11 bases. Trimming at V came to 3 bases and at J to 5 bases, leaving 6 bases not matched to a gene. The CDR3 extends over 15 amino acids. The V gene's germline CDR1 is SGHNT and CDR2 YYREEE (reference sequence). The CDR3 loop reads CASSSGQGVFYGYTF. As DNA, the CDR3 is TGTGCCAGCAGCTCGGGACAGGGGGTGTTTTATGGCTACACCTTC.